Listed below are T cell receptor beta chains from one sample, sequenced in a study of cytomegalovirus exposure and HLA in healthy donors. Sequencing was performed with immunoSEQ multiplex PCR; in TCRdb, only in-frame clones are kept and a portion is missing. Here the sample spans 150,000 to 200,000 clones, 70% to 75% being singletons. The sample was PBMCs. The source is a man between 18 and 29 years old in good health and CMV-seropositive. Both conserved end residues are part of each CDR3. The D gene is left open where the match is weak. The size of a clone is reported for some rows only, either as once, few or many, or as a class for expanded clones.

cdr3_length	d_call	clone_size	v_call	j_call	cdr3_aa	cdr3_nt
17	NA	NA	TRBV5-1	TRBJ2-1	CASSLGATSVSYNEQFF	TGCGCCAGCAGCTTGGGAGCGACCTCTGTCTCCTACAATGAGCAGTTCTTC
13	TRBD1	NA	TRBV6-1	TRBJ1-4	CASSDLTGEKLFF	TGTGCCAGCAGTGACCTGACAGGGGAAAAACTGTTTTTT
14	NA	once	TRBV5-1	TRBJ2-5	CASSLVGQRETQYF	TGCGCCAGCAGCTTGGTTGGACAGCGAGAGACCCAGTACTTC
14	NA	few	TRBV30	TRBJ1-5	CAWSDPGSRQPQHF	TGTGCCTGGAGTGACCCCGGTTCCCGCCAGCCCCAGCATTTT
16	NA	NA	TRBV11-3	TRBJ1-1	CASSFRDTIMNTEAFF	TGTGCCAGCAGCTTCCGGGATACAATCATGAACACTGAAGCTTTCTTT
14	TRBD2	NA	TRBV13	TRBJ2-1	CASRGPGGRNEQFF	TGTGCCAGCCGTGGCCCGGGAGGGAGGAATGAGCAGTTCTTC
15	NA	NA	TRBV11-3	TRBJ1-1	CASSELGGGNTEAFF	TGTGCCAGCAGCGAACTAGGCGGGGGGAACACTGAAGCTTTCTTT
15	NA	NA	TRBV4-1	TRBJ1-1	CASSQDTGLNTEAFF	TGCGCCAGCAGCCAAGACACGGGATTGAACACTGAAGCTTTCTTT
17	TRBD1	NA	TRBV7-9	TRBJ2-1	CASSLEAWGQPYNEQFF	TGTGCCAGCAGCCTCGAGGCTTGGGGACAGCCTTACAATGAGCAGTTCTTC
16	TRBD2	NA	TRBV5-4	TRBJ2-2	CASTPGLAGNTGELFF	TGTGCCAGCACCCCGGGACTAGCGGGGAACACCGGGGAGCTGTTTTTT
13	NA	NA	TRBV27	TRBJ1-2	CASSFFRGYGYTF	TGTGCCAGCAGTTTTTTTCGCGGCTATGGCTACACCTTC
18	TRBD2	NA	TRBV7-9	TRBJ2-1	CASSSGLAGGLRYNEQFF	TGTGCCAGCAGCTCGGGACTAGCGGGGGGGCTTCGGTACAATGAGCAGTTCTTC
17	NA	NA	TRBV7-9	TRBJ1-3	CASSLMSTALKQNTIYF	TGTGCCAGCAGCTTAATGTCGACAGCACTTAAGCAAAACACCATATATTTT
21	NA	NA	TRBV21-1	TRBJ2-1	CASSKIFTLGCGVVRYNEQFF	TGTGCCAGCAGCAAAATCTTCACTCTCGGTTGCGGAGTTGTTCGATACAATGAGCAGTTCTTC
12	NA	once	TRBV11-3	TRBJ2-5	CASSLSAETQYF	TGTGCCAGCAGCTTGAGCGCAGAGACCCAGTACTTC
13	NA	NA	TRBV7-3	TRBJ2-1	CASSLTREDEQFF	TGTGCCAGCAGCTTAACGAGGGAAGATGAGCAGTTCTTC
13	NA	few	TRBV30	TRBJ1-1	CAWSDRLGTEAFF	TGTGCCTGGTCCGACAGGTTGGGTACTGAAGCTTTCTTT
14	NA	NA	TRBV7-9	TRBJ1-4	CASSLSLQNEKLFF	TGTGCCAGCAGCTTGAGTCTGCAAAATGAAAAACTGTTTTTT
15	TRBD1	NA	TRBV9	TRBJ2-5	CASSVGTGGLETQYF	TGTGCCAGCAGCGTTGGGACAGGGGGGTTAGAGACCCAGTACTTC
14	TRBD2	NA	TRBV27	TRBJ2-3	CASSPKRESDTQYF	TGTGCCAGCAGTCCTAAGCGGGAATCAGATACGCAGTATTTT
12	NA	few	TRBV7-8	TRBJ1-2	CASSRQESGYTF	TGTGCCAGCAGCCGCCAGGAATCTGGCTACACCTTC
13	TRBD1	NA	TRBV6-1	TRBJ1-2	CASRDRGPYGYTF	TGTGCCAGCAGGGACAGGGGGCCCTATGGCTACACCTTC
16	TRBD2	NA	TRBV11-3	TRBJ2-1	CASSTVSIAGYNEQFF	TGTGCCAGCAGCACCGTATCTATAGCGGGATACAATGAGCAGTTCTTC
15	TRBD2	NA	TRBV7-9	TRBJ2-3	CASSEGLAQPDTQYF	TGTGCCAGCAGCGAGGGACTAGCGCAGCCAGATACGCAGTATTTT
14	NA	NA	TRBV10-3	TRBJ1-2	CAISESAVNYGYTF	TGTGCCATCAGTGAGTCGGCGGTCAACTATGGCTACACCTTC
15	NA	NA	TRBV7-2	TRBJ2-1	CASSPGFGAYNEQFF	TGTGCCAGCAGCCCAGGGTTCGGCGCCTACAATGAGCAGTTCTTC
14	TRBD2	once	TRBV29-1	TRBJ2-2	CSVELAGPTGELFF	TGCAGCGTTGAACTAGCGGGGCCCACCGGGGAGCTGTTTTTT
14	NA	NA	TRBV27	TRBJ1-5	CASSFTVSNQPQHF	TGTGCCAGCAGTTTCACAGTTAGCAATCAGCCCCAGCATTTT
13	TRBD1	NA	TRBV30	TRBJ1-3	CAWSRTGQNTIYF	TGTGCCTGGAGCCGGACAGGTCAAAACACCATATATTTT
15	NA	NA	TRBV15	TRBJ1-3	CATSRDIGSGNTIYF	TGTGCCACCAGCAGAGATATCGGCTCTGGAAACACCATATATTTT
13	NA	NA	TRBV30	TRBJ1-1	CAWITVGGTEAFF	TGTGCCTGGATCACCGTAGGGGGCACTGAAGCTTTCTTT
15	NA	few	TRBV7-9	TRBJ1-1	CASSLGAALNTEAFF	TGTGCCAGCAGCTTGGGGGCCGCGCTGAACACTGAAGCTTTCTTT
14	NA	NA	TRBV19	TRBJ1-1	CASSIARGNTEAFF	TGTGCCAGTAGTATAGCTCGGGGTAACACTGAAGCTTTCTTT
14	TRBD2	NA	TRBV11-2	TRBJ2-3	CASSQIAGVDTQYF	TGTGCCAGCTCTCAGATAGCGGGAGTTGATACGCAGTATTTT
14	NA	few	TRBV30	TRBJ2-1	CAWSVRSRGNEQFF	TGTGCCTGGAGTGTGAGGAGTCGAGGCAATGAGCAGTTCTTC
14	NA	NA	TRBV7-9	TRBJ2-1	CASSSRGGANEQFF	TGTGCCAGCAGTTCTCGAGGGGGGGCGAATGAGCAGTTCTTC
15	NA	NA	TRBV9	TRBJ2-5	CASSAPGSLQETQYF	TGTGCCAGCAGCGCCCCCGGTTCTCTCCAAGAGACCCAGTACTTC
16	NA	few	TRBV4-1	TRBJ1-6	CASSQDPGSVNSPLHF	TGCGCCAGCAGCCAAGACCCGGGGTCGGTGAATTCACCCCTCCACTTT
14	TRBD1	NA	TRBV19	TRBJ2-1	CASRWGQGYNEQFF	TGTGCCAGTAGGTGGGGACAGGGTTACAATGAGCAGTTCTTC
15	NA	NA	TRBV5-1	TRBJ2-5	CASSLARSRGETQYF	TGCGCCAGCAGCTTGGCAAGATCGCGGGGAGAGACCCAGTACTTC
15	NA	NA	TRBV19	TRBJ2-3	CASGRRGQSTDTQYF	TGTGCCAGTGGGAGGAGGGGGCAAAGCACAGATACGCAGTATTTT
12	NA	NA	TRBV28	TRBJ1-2	CASSAGNYGYTF	TGTGCCAGCAGTGCCGGGAACTATGGCTACACCTTC
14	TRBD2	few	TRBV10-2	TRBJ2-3	CASALAGGPDTQYF	TGCGCCAGCGCACTAGCGGGGGGGCCAGATACGCAGTATTTT
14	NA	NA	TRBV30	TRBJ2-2	CAWVRGAVTGELFF	TGTGCCTGGGTGCGAGGCGCCGTCACCGGGGAGCTGTTTTTT
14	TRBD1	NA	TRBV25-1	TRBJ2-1	CASLGQGEFNEQFF	TGTGCCAGCCTTGGACAGGGGGAGTTCAATGAGCAGTTCTTC
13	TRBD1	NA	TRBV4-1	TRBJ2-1	CASSQGQPNEQFF	TGCGCCAGCAGCCAGGGACAGCCCAATGAGCAGTTCTTC